The 17 T cell receptor beta chains given below trace back to one sample, sequenced in a study of CD8 T cells in Susac syndrome. RNA totalling about 0.5 to 1 ug underwent reverse transcription with random hexamers. Using its own MiXCR run on the immunoSEQ multiplex PCR reads, TCRdb lists one record per CDR3 protein. The table includes around 170,000 distinct CDR3 sequences, 92% detected once. The sample was CD4+ T cells from PBMCs. The receptor set was obtained from a human donor in good health.

The chain couples TRBV6-5 to TRBJ2-3; D gene uncertain. Trimming removed 4 bases from V and 5 bases from J, with 10 bases in between. The CDR3 has 13 amino acids. CDR1 and CDR2 (germline): MNHEY, SVGAGI. CDR3 amino acids: CASSWASGDTQYF. For the CDR3, the DNA is TGTGCCAGCAGTTGGGCGTCGGGAGATACGCAGTATTTT.

The chain links TRBV5-1 to TRBJ1-1; D not certain. The CDR3 covers 14 residues. With 1 base removed from V and 3 bases from J, the gap between germline ends came to 10 bases. Germline V lookup: CDR1 SGHRS, CDR2 YFSETQ. The CDR3 protein is CASSLMAEDTEAFF. The CDR3 DNA reads TGCGCCAGCAGCTTGATGGCCGAAGACACTGAAGCTTTCTTT.

This chain uses TRBV19 with TRBJ2-7, with TRBD2 as a possible D gene (6 bases). Germline CDR1 and CDR2: LNHDA and SQIVND (reference sequence). The CDR3 is made up of 11 amino acids. The V gene lost 6 bases and the J gene lost 5 bases, with 8 bases spanning the gap. CDR3 DNA sequence: TGTGCCAGTAGACGGGAGAACGAGCAGTACTTC. Translating it yields CASRRENEQYF.

This chain uses TRBV14 with TRBJ2-3, with 8 bases aligning to TRBD1. Germline CDR1 and CDR2: SGHDN and FVKESK. There are 16 residues in the CDR3. Trimming at V came to 1 base and at J to 5 bases, leaving 8 bases not matched to a gene. CDR3 DNA: TGTGCCAGCAGCCAAGGTCTGGGACAGGTCAAAGATACGCAGTATTTT. The encoded protein is CASSQGLGQVKDTQYF.

The genes are TRBV11-2 and TRBJ2-7; 10 bases match TRBD1. The J segment lost 1 base and the V segment lost 2 bases, leaving 2 bases of the junction unmatched. Germline CDR1 and CDR2: SGHAT and FQNNGV. This CDR3 is 15 amino acids long. As DNA, the CDR3 is TGTGCCAGCAGCTTACGGGACAGGGGATCCTACGAGCAGTACTTC. Its protein is CASSLRDRGSYEQYF.

The gene calls are TRBV4-1 and TRBJ2-2, with 11 positions matching TRBD2. Trimming took 5 bases from V and 1 from J; bases not matched to a gene: 6. Germline values: CDR1 MGHRA, CDR2 YSYEKL. This CDR3 comprises 17 residues. The CDR3 is CASSSGTSGGNTGELFF. In nucleotides, the CDR3 is TGCGCCAGCAGCTCTGGGACTAGCGGAGGGAACACCGGGGAGCTGTTTTTT.

The rearrangement links TRBV15 to TRBJ2-5, with TRBD1 matching 9 bases. Germline V lookup: CDR1 LNHNV, CDR2 YYDKDF (reference sequence). The CDR3 spans 16 residues. V trimming: 6 bases; J trimming: 5 bases; junction bases outside the gene matches: 13. The CDR3 sequence is CATSTPRDRDRETQYF. Written as DNA, the CDR3 is TGTGCCACCAGTACCCCCCGGGACAGGGATAGGGAGACCCAGTACTTC.

The J gene is TRBJ2-7, the V gene TRBV28; D may be TRBD1 or TRBD2 (5 bases each). Deletions cut 8 bases from V and 6 bases from J, with 20 bases between. Germline V gene data show CDR1 as MDHEN and CDR2 as SYDVKM. The CDR3 spans 14 residues. The CDR3 DNA is TGTGCCAGCCACCTCCGGGACGGAATCGGCGAGCAGTACTTC. It encodes CASHLRDGIGEQYF.

The chain has TRBV10-1 and TRBJ2-3; D unclear. The length of the CDR3 is 13 residues. V was clipped by 0 bases and J by 4 bases, with 5 bases between them. The germline gives CDR1 WNHNN, CDR2 SYGVQD (reference sequence). The DNA for the CDR3 is TGCGCCAGCAGTGAGTCTGGGTCAGATACGCAGTATTTT. It translates to CASSESGSDTQYF.

V and J are TRBV28 and TRBJ2-7; 8 positions match TRBD2. This CDR3 is 14 amino acids long. Per the germline V gene, CDR1 is MDHEN and CDR2 is SYDVKM. Unmatched junction bases numbered 8, after V lost 10 bases and J lost 0 bases. CDR3 nucleotides: TGTGCCACCACACTAGCGGAAAACTCCTACGAGCAGTACTTC. Its protein product is CATTLAENSYEQYF.

The chain carries TRBV5-1 and TRBJ2-7; D not certain. V was cut by 0 bases and J by 3 bases, with 7 bases left in between. CDR1 is SGHRS, CDR2 YFSETQ, per germline. This CDR3 is 13 amino acids long. The CDR3 bases are TGCGCCAGCAGCTTGGAGGCCTACTACGAGCAGTACTTC. Translated, it gives CASSLEAYYEQYF.

The chain joins TRBV27 to TRBJ1-6; TRBD1 matches at 9 bases. Germline CDR1 MNHEY, CDR2 SMNVEV (reference sequence). The V and J ends lost 4 bases and 8 bases, in that order; junction bases with no gene match: 12. CDR3 length: 17 residues. CDR3 nucleotide sequence: TGTGCCAGCAGTTCACCCTCCTACAGGGGGCCAGATTCACCCCTCCACTTT. Translation: CASSSPSYRGPDSPLHF.

The V call is TRBV27, the J call TRBJ2-7, with D hard to call. The length of the CDR3 is 13 residues. V lost 4 bases, J lost 0 bases, and 7 bases lay in between. Germline values: CDR1 MNHEY, CDR2 SMNVEV (reference sequence). The CDR3 DNA reads TGTGCCAGCAGTTGGCAAGTCTCCTACGAGCAGTACTTC. This sequence encodes CASSWQVSYEQYF.

The rearrangement uses TRBV10-3 and TRBJ1-1, with a possible D match to TRBD1 (5 bases). This CDR3 spans 13 amino acids. Germline V gene lookup returns CDR1 ENHRY and CDR2 SYGVKD. The ends were cut back, 5 bases at V and 3 bases at J, with 10 bases in the middle. CDR3 DNA: TGTGCCATCAGTATCAGGGTTGACACTGAAGCTTTCTTT. This gives the protein CAISIRVDTEAFF.

The J gene is TRBJ1-1, the V gene TRBV2; 8 nucleotides agree with TRBD1. The CDR3 runs to 17 residues. J lost 0 bases, V lost 6 bases, and 12 bases had no gene match. In germline, CDR1 is SNHLY, CDR2 FYNNEI. The CDR3 DNA reads TGTGCCAGCAGGGCCGGACAGGGAACAGGAATGAACACTGAAGCTTTCTTT. Amino acids: CASRAGQGTGMNTEAFF.

The genes are TRBV6-2 or TRBV6-3 and TRBJ2-5; 12 bases line up with TRBD2. The CDR3 sequence is 15 residues long. V dropped 5 bases and J dropped 5; count of bases not matched to a gene: 6. The germline V gene has CDR1 MNHEY and CDR2 SVGEGT. The CDR3 region is CASSPTSGGRETQYF. DNA of the CDR3: TGTGCCAGCAGTCCCACTAGCGGGGGGCGGGAGACCCAGTACTTC.

The chain combines TRBV12-3 or TRBV12-4 with TRBJ2-6; a possible D gene is TRBD2 (5 bases). V was shortened by 6 bases and J by 0 bases, with 9 bases between the two germline ends. The CDR3 consists of 15 residues. DNA for the CDR3: TGTGCCAGCAGAGGACTGAGCTCTGGGGCCAACGTCCTGACTTTC. This sequence encodes CASRGLSSGANVLTF.